A single sample is the source of the 15 T cell receptor beta chains below, sequenced in a study of T cell repertoires in cytomegalovirus infection. TCRdb recomputed calls from the reads with MiXCR, one row per CDR3 protein. This table holds nearly 700,000 distinct CDR3 sequences, around 31% found once. The antigens for these receptors are not known. The starting material was cultured PBMCs, obtained from culture after CMV antigen stimulation. Receptors were obtained from a human donor in good health (CMV status not recorded). Some clones in this sample may be carry-over from other donors' samples.

This chain links TRBV6-8 with TRBJ1-1; D gene ambiguous. This CDR3 is 12 amino acids long. The ends were cut back, 5 bases at V and 8 bases at J, with 12 bases in the middle. Germline CDR1 and CDR2: MNHGY and SAAAGT. CDR3 DNA sequence: TGTGCCAGCAGTGACCCACCGGAGGAAGCTTTCTTT. Protein sequence: CASSDPPEEAFF.

This clonotype was observed a few times. The V call is TRBV12-5, the J call TRBJ2-3; 9 positions agree with TRBD1. The length of the CDR3 is 17 residues. The germline CDR1 and CDR2 sequences are LGHNT and FRNRAP. The trim removed 3 bases at V and 0 bases at J, leaving 7 bases unmatched. CDR3 coding DNA: TGTGCTAGTGGTTTCCTGGGACAGGGAATCAGCACAGATACGCAGTATTTT. Encoded protein: CASGFLGQGISTDTQYF.

This clonotype was observed at least ten times. The chain has TRBV7-2 and TRBJ2-7; D is possibly TRBD1 (7 bases). Trimming cost V 5 bases and J 6 bases, with 17 bases left between them. The CDR3 covers 14 residues. CDR1 SGHTA and CDR2 FQGNSA come from the germline V gene. The CDR3 bases are TGTGCCAGCAGCCCCCCGGAGGGGGCGTCCGAGCAGTACTTC. Residues: CASSPPEGASEQYF. Full variable domain (outside the CDR3, taken from reference TRBV7-2 and TRBJ2-7): GAGVSQSPSNKVTEKGKDVELRCDPISGHTALYWYRQSLGQGLEFLIYFQGNSAPDKSGLPSDRFSAERTGGSVSTLTIQRTQQEDSAVYLCASSPPEGASEQYFGPGTRLTVT.

As concerns this clonotype: One junction end does not reproduce the germline sequence, and a read error may be involved. V gene TRBV19 combines with J gene TRBJ2-3, with D possibly TRBD2 on 5 matching bases. Looked up from germline, CDR1 is LNHDA and CDR2 is SQIVND (reference sequence). The length of the CDR3 is 14 residues. The CDR3 nucleotides read TGTGCCAGTACTATAGCGTGGGGCACAGATACGCAGTATTTT. Translation gives CASTIAWGTDTQYF.

The V gene is TRBV10-3, the J gene TRBJ2-5; 10 nucleotides agree with TRBD2. Germline loops: CDR1 ENHRY, CDR2 SYGVKD. This CDR3 is 14 amino acids long. J lost 1 base, V lost 6 bases, and 2 bases had no gene match. CDR3: CAIRASGGQETQYF. DNA of the CDR3: TGTGCCATCAGGGCTAGCGGGGGCCAAGAGACCCAGTACTTC.

This chain joins TRBV6-2 or TRBV6-3 and TRBJ2-3, with 12 nucleotides matching TRBD2. Per the germline V gene, CDR1 is MNHEY and CDR2 is SVGEGT. V gave up 4 bases and J gave up 2 bases; unmatched junction bases: 7. The CDR3 runs to 17 residues. In DNA form, the CDR3 reads TGTGCCAGCAGTTTCACTACTAGCGGGAGGCTCACAGATACGCAGTATTTT. Amino acid sequence: CASSFTTSGRLTDTQYF.

The chain uses TRBV25-1 and TRBJ1-4; D ambiguous. There are 11 residues in the CDR3. V was shortened by 3 bases and J by 7 bases, with 3 bases between the two germline ends. Germline V gene data show CDR1 as MGHDK and CDR2 as SYGVNS. This CDR3 reads CASSDTEKLFF. The DNA of the CDR3 is TGTGCCAGCAGTGACACTGAAAAACTGTTTTTT. Full variable domain (remainder filled in from reference TRBV25-1 and TRBJ1-4): EADIYQTPRYLVIGTGKKITLECSQTMGHDKMYWYQQDPGMELHLIHYSYGVNSTEKGDLSSESTVSRIRTEHFPLTLESARPSHTSQYLCASSDTEKLFFGSGTQLSVL.

The gene calls are TRBV6-1 and TRBJ1-3; a possible D gene is TRBD1 (5 bases). The V gene lost 5 bases and the J gene lost 7 bases, with 24 bases spanning the gap. Germline V gives CDR1 MNHNS, CDR2 SASEGT. CDR3 length equals 17 residues. The chain's CDR3 is CASSQSSPGVKGNTIYF. DNA for the CDR3: TGTGCCAGCAGTCAATCCTCCCCCGGGGTTAAGGGGAACACCATATATTTT.

This rearrangement joins TRBV7-9 to TRBJ2-2; D call uncertain. The V gene lost 2 bases and the J gene lost 7 bases, with 8 bases spanning the gap. The germline gives CDR1 SEHNR, CDR2 FQNEAQ (reference sequence). There are 13 residues in the CDR3. CDR3 DNA: TGTGCCAGCAGCTTACAGGCTATCGGGGAGCTGTTTTTT. It encodes CASSLQAIGELFF.

This chain joins TRBV7-8 and TRBJ2-3, with TRBD2 identical over 9 bases. From germline, CDR1 is SGHVS and CDR2 FQNEAQ. The CDR3 has 18 residues. With V trimmed by 2 bases and J by 4 bases, 13 bases remained unmatched. The CDR3, as DNA: TGTGCCAGCAGCTTATTTGTCCGGGCTAGCGGGATCGCAGATACGCAGTATTTT. Protein product: CASSLFVRASGIADTQYF.

A few counts support this clonotype. This chain uses TRBV29-1 with TRBJ2-7; TRBD1 aligns across 7 bases. The CDR3 is 13 amino acids. The germline V gene has CDR1 SQVTM and CDR2 ANQGSEA. V lost 6 bases and J lost 2; bases outside the gene matches: 7. The CDR3, as DNA: TGCAGCGTCGTAGGACAGGCTACCTACGAGCAGTACTTC. Protein: CSVVGQATYEQYF.

V and J are TRBV4-1 and TRBJ1-1, with 7 nucleotides matching TRBD1. This CDR3 contains 14 residues. Germline trimming cut 2 bases from V and 4 bases from J; bases unmatched to any gene: 4. Germline loops: CDR1 MGHRA, CDR2 YSYEKL. The CDR3 is CASSQLQGFTEAFF. The CDR3 nucleotides are TGCGCCAGCAGCCAACTACAGGGGTTCACTGAAGCTTTCTTT.

This clonotype showed up many times. This sequence joins TRBV7-2 and TRBJ1-2, with D perhaps matching TRBD1 (5 bases). CDR3 length: 15 residues. V lost 1 base to trimming and J lost 10 bases, with 19 bases between them. Germline values: CDR1 SGHTA, CDR2 FQGNSA. This CDR3 reads CASSLGPDGGKSYTF. The CDR3 coding sequence is TGTGCCAGCAGCTTAGGCCCCGACGGGGGGAAGTCCTACACCTTC.

The rearrangement uses TRBV15 and TRBJ2-1; 12 nucleotides match TRBD2. Looked up from germline, CDR1 is LNHNV and CDR2 is YYDKDF (reference sequence). V gave up 5 bases and J gave up 8 bases; unmatched junction bases: 10. This CDR3 has 16 residues. The CDR3 loop is CATSVPGLAGPHEQFF. Written as DNA, the CDR3 is TGTGCCACCAGCGTACCCGGACTAGCGGGGCCCCATGAGCAGTTCTTC.

The chain links TRBV20-1 to TRBJ2-3, with TRBD2 identical over 12 bases. Germline V gene lookup returns CDR1 DFQATT and CDR2 SNEGSKA (reference sequence). CDR3 size: 14 residues. Trimming at V came to 6 bases and at J to 4 bases, leaving 5 bases not matched to a gene. CDR3 amino acids: CSALTSGSADTQYF. The CDR3 bases are TGCAGTGCCCTGACTAGCGGGAGTGCAGATACGCAGTATTTT.